This T cell receptor (beta chain) was documented in a study of tumor-infiltrating lymphocytes in localized non-small cell lung cancer. General study points: No link was found between tumor T-cell fraction and recurrence-free survival. Compared with uninvolved lung, tumors showed higher T cell infiltration by TCRbeta sequencing.

As regards this clone: Antigen specificity is unknown.

TCRdb's table, derived via immunoSEQ multiplex PCR, lists solely in-frame clones and lacks some. The sample comprises 9,500 or so clones, around 72% of which are singletons, and around 15% rests with the top ten. Sequenced: lung tumor tissue. The clonotype comes from a human donor with non-small cell lung cancer.

The chain's CDR3 is CASSQIPGDHQETQYF. CDR3 coding DNA: TGCGCCAGCAGCCAAATCCCTGGCGACCACCAAGAGACCCAGTACTTC. The rearrangement links TRBV4-1 to TRBJ2-5; D is undetermined. Trimming cost V 2 bases and J 0 bases, with 13 bases left between them. This CDR3 is built from 16 residues. The V gene's germline CDR1 is MGHRA and CDR2 YSYEKL.